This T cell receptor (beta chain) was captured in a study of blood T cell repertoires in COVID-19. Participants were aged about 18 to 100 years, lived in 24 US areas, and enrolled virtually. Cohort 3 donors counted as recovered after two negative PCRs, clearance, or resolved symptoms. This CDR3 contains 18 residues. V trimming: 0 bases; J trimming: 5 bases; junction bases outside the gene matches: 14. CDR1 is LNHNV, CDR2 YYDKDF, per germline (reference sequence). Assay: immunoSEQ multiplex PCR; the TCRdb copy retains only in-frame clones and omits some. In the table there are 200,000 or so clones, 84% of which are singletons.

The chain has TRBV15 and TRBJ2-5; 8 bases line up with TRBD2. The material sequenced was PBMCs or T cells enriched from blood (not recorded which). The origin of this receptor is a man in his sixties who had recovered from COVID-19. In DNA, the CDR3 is TGTGCCACCAGCAGAGACGTTGCGGGGGGCCCCCAAGGGGAGACCCAGTACTTC. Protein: CATSRDVAGGPQGETQYF.